These T cell receptor beta chains were read from a single sample in a study of cytomegalovirus exposure and HLA in healthy donors. The assay was immunoSEQ multiplex PCR, and TCRdb's table has in-frame clones only and misses some. The sample holds around 130,000 clones, approximately 8.8% seen once. Sequencing was performed on PBMCs. Receptors originate from a man between 35 and 55 years old in good health and CMV-seronegative. CDR3s include the opening cysteine and the closing phenylalanine or tryptophan. Only part of the rows carry a size: once, few, many, or a class if the clone is expanded.

v_gene,abundance,CDR3aa
TRBV5-4,-,CAASRLAEETQYF
TRBV11-2,-,CASSLGGPNLYGYTF
TRBV27,few,CASSLYKGGSTDTQYF
TRBV11-2,few,CASSLGDSLNEKLFF
TRBV27,-,CASSLRGFGNIQYF
TRBV7-6,-,CASSPRSSGIYNEQFF
TRBV6-1,few,CASSVYLAGGLGANVLTF
TRBV5-1,few,CASSRGLAGGVRVTDTQYF
TRBV10-2,few,CASRDSPATNEKLFF
TRBV2,-,CASSESGLAGGKGQFF
TRBV10-3,-,CAISILAVSSYEQYF
TRBV5-1,-,CASSGGGSYEQYF
TRBV7-3,few,CASSFSGGSGELFF
TRBV6-5,-,CASSLRGTDTQYF
TRBV5-1,-,CASSSGNLNTGELFF
TRBV2,few,CASQQGYSTDTQYF
TRBV7-9,-,CASSLGTVNTGELFF
TRBV7-9,-,CASSLASGGATGANVLTF
TRBV21-1,-,CASSGTDRTDTQYF
TRBV5-4,-,CASSPRTGINYGYTF
TRBV2,-,CASSRDILGNSPLHF
TRBV13,-,CASSLSGNQETQYF
TRBV5-1,few,CASTGADYEQYF
TRBV9,-,CASSVGGADYGYTF
TRBV5-1,few,CASSSVGTGLGNTIYF
TRBV5-8,few,CASSFSGNQPQHF
TRBV10-2,-,CASSMDRGETQYF
TRBV4-1,few,CASSQAVAGGWYEQYF
TRBV7-6,few,CASSLVYGTSRPGETQYF
TRBV4-1,few,CASSQPWVTSGVSTDTQYF
TRBV27,-,CASSFWRGTGELFF
TRBV2,-,CASRKPPTNEKLFF
TRBV15,few,CATSRDIVSGREQFF
TRBV28,-,CASSLSSTDTQYF
TRBV5-1,-,CASSEAVHYGYTF
TRBV4-3,few,CASSQDPNPGEQYF
TRBV19,-,CASRRAQGFGNTIYF
TRBV4-1,-,CASSNGQGFNEQFF
TRBV19,-,CASSIGSTEAFF
TRBV7-9,-,CASSFGGLNTEAFF
TRBV7-9,-,CASRQGARDNSPLHF
TRBV6-1,few,CASSEEGVVYGYTF
TRBV13,-,CASSLGGSYEQYF
TRBV7-9,few,CASSVQGAQTEAFF
TRBV30,-,CAWSRRGDEQFF
TRBV7-3,-,CASSLGHQNTEAFF
TRBV6-1,few,CASSGQPSGTQYF
TRBV10-2,-,CASSESRGLAGLGGTDTQYF
TRBV4-1,few,CASSQVRQGYGYTF
TRBV10-2,-,CASRTGDQGGEQYF
TRBV6-1,-,CASSERTEYNEQFF